This T cell receptor (beta chain) was profiled in a study of T-cell reconstitution after alpha-beta-depleted transplantation in children. Germline V gene sequence: CDR1 DFQATT, CDR2 SNEGSKA (reference sequence). Trimming stripped 1 base from V and 0 bases from J, with 8 bases between. The CDR3 spans 14 residues. TCRbeta library construction was performed incorporating unique molecular identifiers. TCRdb re-derived calls from the PCR reads in MiXCR, one entry per CDR3 protein. Among 120,000 to 150,000 distinct CDR3 sequences listed, 8% to 10% were seen once. This material consisted of PBMCs, mostly from graft donor cells, taken 180 days after TCRalphabeta/CD19-depleted stem cell transplant. The gene calls are TRBV20-1 and TRBJ2-3, with D maybe TRBD2 (5 bases). This TCR came from a female patient aged 2-15 years who had a stem cell transplant for congenital amegakaryocytic thrombocytopenia, so the T cells may come from the graft donor. The CDR3 reads CSARAASSTDTQYF. The CDR3 DNA follows: TGCAGTGCTAGAGCCGCTAGCAGCACAGATACGCAGTATTTT.